These 5 T cell receptor beta chains originate from one sample sequenced in a study of T cell responses to AZD1222 COVID-19 vaccine (dated by TCRdb to about 2021). The library was produced with the immunoSEQ multiplex PCR assay. TCRdb obtained this table from immuneACCESS and retained in-frame rearrangements with V and J assigned. These tables miss some clones; where compared with another copy, unresolved V genes account for less than half of the shortfall, and the remainder is unexplained. Here the sample has about 140,000 clones; about 90% occur a single time. 5% to 6.5% of the sample is held by the ten biggest clonotypes. This specimen's time point label, interpreted: baseline before first vaccination. Specimen: peripheral blood, collected on day 0 of AZD1222 vaccination. These receptors all come from an adult in good health.

This chain connects TRBV4-3 to TRBJ2-5, with 7 bases aligning to TRBD2. CDR1 and CDR2 from the germline V gene are LGHNA and YSLEER. The CDR3 runs to 15 residues. V shed 0 bases and J 4 bases; nucleotides not matched to a gene: 5. This CDR3 is CASSQDRSGTETQYF. Written as DNA, the CDR3 is TGCGCCAGCAGCCAAGATAGGAGCGGGACAGAGACCCAGTACTTC.

The chain couples TRBV30 to TRBJ2-1; the D is unclear. From germline, CDR1 is GTSNPN and CDR2 SVGIG (reference sequence). The V and J ends lost 1 base and 5 bases respectively, with 6 bases between them. CDR3 length equals 12 residues. This CDR3 is CAWSDTDNEQFF. CDR3 DNA sequence: TGTGCCTGGAGTGATACTGACAATGAGCAGTTCTTC.

This chain joins TRBV15 and TRBJ1-4; perhaps TRBD1 as D (5 bases). The CDR3 is 16 amino acids. CDR1 is LNHNV, CDR2 YYDKDF, per germline (reference sequence). Trimming removed 0 bases at V and 8 bases at J, with 16 bases between. As DNA, the CDR3 is TGTGCCACCAGCAGAGATGGGGCAGGGTGGGGGGAAAAACTGTTTTTT. Protein sequence: CATSRDGAGWGEKLFF. The full variable domain, its missing parts supplied by reference TRBV15 and TRBJ1-4, is DAMVIQNPRYQVTQFGKPVTLSCSQTLNHNVMYWYQQKSSQAPKLLFHYYDKDFNNEADTPDNFQSRRPNTSFCFLDIRSPGLGDTAMYLCATSRDGAGWGEKLFFGSGTQLSVL.

The chain employs TRBV27 and TRBJ2-6, with D uncertain. Between the trimmed V and J ends, which lost 1 base and 6 bases, there was a span of 7 bases. This CDR3 has 14 residues. Germline assignment: CDR1 MNHEY and CDR2 SMNVEV (reference sequence). The CDR3 DNA sequence: TGTGCCAGCAGTTTATTGTCCTCGGCCAACGTCCTGACTTTC. Translating it yields CASSLLSSANVLTF.

The J gene is TRBJ2-7, the V gene TRBV27; TRBD1 aligns across 7 bases. The CDR3 has 15 amino acids. CDR1 MNHEY and CDR2 SMNVEV come from the germline V gene (reference sequence). With V trimmed by 4 bases and J by 0 bases, 6 bases remained unmatched. For the CDR3, the DNA is TGTGCCAGCAGTTCGCCCGGGACAGCCTCCTACGAGCAGTACTTC. Protein sequence: CASSSPGTASYEQYF.